This T cell receptor (beta chain) was identified during a study of cytomegalovirus exposure and HLA in healthy donors. Study results and caveats: Earlier analysis looked at TCR beta V segments, and most were productive about 87% or about 30% of the time.

The PCR made use of 60 Vbeta and 13 Jbeta primers. The data were produced by immunoSEQ multiplex PCR, yet TCRdb's version contains in-frame clones alone and is incomplete. The table has about 190,000 clones, roughly 73% seen once. This CDR3 has 17 residues. The V and J ends lost 0 bases and 4 bases, in that order; junction bases with no gene match: 9. From germline, CDR1 is SGDLS and CDR2 YYNGEE. As for this clone: Antigen specificity is unknown.

The clonotype originates from a woman aged 25 to 39 in good health and CMV-seropositive. The sample was PBMCs. The rearrangement uses TRBV9 and TRBJ2-5, with TRBD2 matching 10 bases. The CDR3 DNA follows: TGTGCCAGCAGCGTAGGGGCAGCGGGAGGGCTTGGAGAGACCCAGTACTTC. It translates to CASSVGAAGGLGETQYF.